This record covers a single T cell receptor (beta chain). Without the conserved terminal phenylalanine or tryptophan, this CDR3 likely stems from a read error. The data belong to a study of CD8+CD57+ T cells in acquired aplastic anemia. The CDR3 is 12 residues long. CDR1 and CDR2 (germline): DFQATT, SNEGSKA (reference sequence). Sequencing was done on patients that had shown CD8+CD57+ cell expansion by flow cytometry. CDR3 and TCR beta VDJ profiling relied on a genomic DNA template. In TCRdb, the reads were re-called with MiXCR into one record per CDR3 protein. The table shows 150,000 or so distinct CDR3 sequences, with roughly 50% occurring only once.

The receptor's source is a human donor with aplastic anemia. This chain connects TRBV20-1 to TRBJ2-7; D call uncertain. The sample comprised sorted CD4+, CD8+, or CD8+CD57+ T cells (not recorded which) from PBMCs. CDR3 loop: CGASWTDYEQYL. The CDR3 coding sequence is TGCGGTGCTAGTTGGACGGATTACGAGCAGTACCTC.